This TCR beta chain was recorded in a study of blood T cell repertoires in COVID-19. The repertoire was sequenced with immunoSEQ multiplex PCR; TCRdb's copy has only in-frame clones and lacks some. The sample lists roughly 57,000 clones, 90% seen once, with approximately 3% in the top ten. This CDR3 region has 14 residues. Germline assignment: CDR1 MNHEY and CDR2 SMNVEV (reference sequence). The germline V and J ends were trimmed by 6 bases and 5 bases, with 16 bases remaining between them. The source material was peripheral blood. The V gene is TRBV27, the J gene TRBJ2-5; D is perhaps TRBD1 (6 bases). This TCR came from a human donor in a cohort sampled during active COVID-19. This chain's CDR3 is CASSLQGSRETQYF. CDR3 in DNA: TGTGCCAGCAGCCTCCAGGGGTCTCGGGAGACCCAGTACTTC.